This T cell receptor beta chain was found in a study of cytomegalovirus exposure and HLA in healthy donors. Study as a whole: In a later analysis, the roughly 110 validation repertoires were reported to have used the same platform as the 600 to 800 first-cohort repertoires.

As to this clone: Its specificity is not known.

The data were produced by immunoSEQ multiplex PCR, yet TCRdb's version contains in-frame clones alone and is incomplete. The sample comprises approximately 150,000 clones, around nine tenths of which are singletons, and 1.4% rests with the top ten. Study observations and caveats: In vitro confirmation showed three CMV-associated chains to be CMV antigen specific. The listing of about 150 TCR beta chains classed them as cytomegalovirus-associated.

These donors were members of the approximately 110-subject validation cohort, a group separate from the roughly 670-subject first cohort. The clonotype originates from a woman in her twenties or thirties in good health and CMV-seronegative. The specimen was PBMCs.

Here the CDR3 DNA reads TGTGCCAGCAGAACGGGACAGGGAAACACCGGGGAGCTGTTTTTT. This sequence encodes CASRTGQGNTGELFF. The V call is TRBV27, the J call TRBJ2-2, with 9 bases fitting TRBD1. This CDR3 spans 15 amino acids. V lost 6 bases, J lost 2 bases, and 4 bases stayed unmatched. From germline, CDR1 is MNHEY and CDR2 SMNVEV (reference sequence).